This entry lists 3 T cell receptor beta chains sequenced from one sample in a study of blood T cell repertoires in COVID-19. Profiled with immunoSEQ multiplex PCR; TCRdb holds only in-frame clones, not every one. The profile covers 400,000 to 500,000 clones, with roughly 88% appearing a single time and roughly 1.4% taken by the ten largest. Sequenced sample: PBMCs or T cells enriched from blood (not recorded which). The receptors here all came from a woman under 30 who had been exposed to COVID-19.

The chain employs TRBV5-1 and TRBJ2-1; 15 bases map to TRBD2. CDR3 size: 18 residues. Trimming at V came to 2 bases and at J to 2 bases, leaving 5 bases not matched to a gene. In germline, CDR1 is SGHRS, CDR2 YFSETQ. This CDR3 reads CASSLEGLAGGPYNEQFF. The CDR3 bases are TGCGCCAGCAGCTTAGAGGGACTAGCGGGAGGTCCCTACAATGAGCAGTTCTTC.

The CDR3 spells CASSLNLEGSYGYTF. The CDR3 coding sequence is TGTGCCAGCAGCTTGAATCTGGAAGGGAGCTATGGCTACACCTTC. The genes are TRBV5-4 and TRBJ1-2; D not certain. The germline V gene has CDR1 SGHNT and CDR2 YYREEE (reference sequence). The germline V and J ends were trimmed by 1 base and 4 bases, with 14 bases remaining between them. The length of the CDR3 is 15 residues.

The gene calls are TRBV23-1 and TRBJ1-6, with D maybe TRBD1 (6 bases). TRBV23-1 is annotated as an ORF whose role is uncertain. V lost 0 bases, J lost 6 bases, and 9 bases lay in between. The CDR3 is made up of 15 amino acids. CDR3 nucleotides: TGCGCCAGCAGTCAATCTGACAGGATTAATTCACCCCTCCACTTT. Translation: CASSQSDRINSPLHF.